Described below is a single TCR beta chain sequence and its context. The antigen it binds to is not known. One end of the junction does not line up with germline, which may come from a read error. TCRbeta-specific cDNA was reverse-transcribed from approximately 460 ng total RNA using a constant-region primer and ProtoScript II reverse transcriptase. Three nested multiplex PCR rounds, following a slightly modified ARM-PCR procedure, were used to build the TCRbeta libraries. Each of the first two PCR rounds ran for roughly 9 cycles and used multiplex TRBV1-TRBV30 forward primers together with a Cbeta reverse primer. Sample barcodes and Illumina adapters were attached in a final 25-cycle PCR using Deep VentR polymerase. Before sequencing, amplicons of 200-500 bp were gel-purified using a QIAquick gel extraction kit. TCRbeta amplicons were sequenced on an Illumina HiSeq 2500 with 250-bp paired-end reads. Regarding the original processing steps: Reads were quality-trimmed with Trimmomatic v0.33, and paired reads were merged with FLASH v1.2.11 to recover full CDR3 sequences. V, D and J germline segments were assigned to the rearranged TCRbeta sequences by MiGEC v1.2.1b. Clonotype statistics and Shannon-Wiener diversity indices were computed with VDJtools v1.0.0. To cut down on sampling bias, every analysis after diversity analysis relied on just the 250 most abundant clonotypes from each sample. TCRdb applied fastp at Q25 and MiXCR to the public reads, then kept only in-frame beta chains. CDR3 protein duplicates are merged, each entry listing the most common genes and DNA. In this record, the V and J calls reflect TCRdb's handling and not the investigators' own analysis. The sample contains 50,000 to 65,000 distinct CDR3 sequences, about two thirds of them found a single time. Jointly, the top ten make up 30% to 40% of the sample.

The sample originates from a study of tumor-infiltrating lymphocytes in primary liver carcinoma (dated by TCRdb to about 2017). As for the study more broadly: The five patients, three men and two women aged 30 to 69 years, had hepatocellular carcinoma (four) or combined HCC and intrahepatic cholangiocarcinoma (one). The five patients had tumors of stage T1-T3 N0M0, with maximum diameters ranging from roughly 4 to 11 cm. Roughly 3.5 to 7.13 million productive TCRbeta reads were obtained per sample, and no significant difference in read depth was found between tissue types. TCRbeta repertoire sequencing, expression microarrays and whole-exome sequencing were combined in the study across five regions of each liver tumor, with adjacent normal tissue and blood also included. TCRbeta repertoire sequencing covered 35 or so specimens from 5 patients: 25 or so tumor regions, 5 adjacent noncancerous liver tissues and 5 peripheral blood samples. To link TCRbeta repertoire diversity to the local molecular phenotype, the approximately 26 tumor region samples were profiled with Agilent mRNA microarrays. Technical replicate repertoires showed high reproducibility, with mean shared-clone rates around 0.9 and correlation coefficients above 0.95. On the study overall, not on this receptor specifically: Because sequencing covered only the TCR beta chain and unpaired alpha chains were not captured, true repertoire diversity is likely underestimated. Because the samples were bulk and unsorted, CD4+ and CD8+ T cell repertoires could not be compared. The top 250 clones made up a significantly larger repertoire fraction in tumors than in blood (p = 0.039). Just about 7.5-24% of top clones turned up in all five regions of a tumor, which suggests spatial heterogeneity among tumor-infiltrating T cells. Consistent with antigen-driven expansion, pairs of tumor regions showed higher repertoire overlap (mean roughly 35%) than either tumor-adjacent pairs (approximately 17%) or tumor-blood pairs (approximately 15%). With just four or five patients in the study, the authors point out that the findings should be validated in a larger study.

Without any cell sorting, total RNA and DNA were co-extracted from around 18-30 mg of bulk tissue using the AllPrep DNA/RNA mini kit. Between November 2015 and 2016, about five patients in China with histopathologically diagnosed primary liver carcinoma had surgical resection. At the time of sampling, the patients had chronic HBV infection and had not received any treatment. Five spatially separated regions were sampled per tumor: superior, inferior, left-lateral and right-lateral poles, plus the tumor centre. Histological examination found more than 80% viable tumor cells in every tumor sample. Each fresh piece of tumor and adjacent tissue was cut in two, with one half stored in RNAlater at -80 degrees C and the other half sent for histology. The germline V gene yields MDHEN for CDR1 and SYDVKM for CDR2. The CDR3 measures 13 amino acids from cysteine to phenylalanine. CDR3 DNA is the only sequence kept; it has 39 bases, read in frame from the first base.

Sequenced input: liver tumor tissue from sampling region 4. The sample's cell subset or site, from its label and the paper: tumor region T4, right-lateral pole. The sequence was obtained from a middle-aged man with primary liver carcinoma and hepatitis B virus infection. This chain joins TRBV28 to TRBJ1-6; the D gene cannot be named for sure. The DNA is as follows: TGTTCCAGCAGCCAATTGGATAATTCGCCCCTCCACTTT. Translated, it gives CSSSQLDNSPLHF.